This T cell receptor beta chain originates from a study of technical replicates of blood from a handful of donors. TCRdb keeps only in-frame clones here, not all; method: immunoSEQ multiplex PCR. The sample carries 65,000 to 85,000 clones, roughly 98% recorded once. This clone was seen only once. Germline trimming cut 2 bases from V and 1 base from J; bases unmatched to any gene: 3. Germline V gene lookup returns CDR1 MGHRA and CDR2 YSYEKL. The CDR3 length is 15 residues. The source of this sequence is a human donor in good health. This chain joins TRBV4-1 and TRBJ1-1, with 8 bases that match TRBD1. Sequencing input: T cells isolated from PBMCs. The CDR3 DNA reads as TGCGCCAGCAGCCAACCCGGGACAGGGAACACTGAAGCTTTCTTT. This translates into CASSQPGTGNTEAFF.